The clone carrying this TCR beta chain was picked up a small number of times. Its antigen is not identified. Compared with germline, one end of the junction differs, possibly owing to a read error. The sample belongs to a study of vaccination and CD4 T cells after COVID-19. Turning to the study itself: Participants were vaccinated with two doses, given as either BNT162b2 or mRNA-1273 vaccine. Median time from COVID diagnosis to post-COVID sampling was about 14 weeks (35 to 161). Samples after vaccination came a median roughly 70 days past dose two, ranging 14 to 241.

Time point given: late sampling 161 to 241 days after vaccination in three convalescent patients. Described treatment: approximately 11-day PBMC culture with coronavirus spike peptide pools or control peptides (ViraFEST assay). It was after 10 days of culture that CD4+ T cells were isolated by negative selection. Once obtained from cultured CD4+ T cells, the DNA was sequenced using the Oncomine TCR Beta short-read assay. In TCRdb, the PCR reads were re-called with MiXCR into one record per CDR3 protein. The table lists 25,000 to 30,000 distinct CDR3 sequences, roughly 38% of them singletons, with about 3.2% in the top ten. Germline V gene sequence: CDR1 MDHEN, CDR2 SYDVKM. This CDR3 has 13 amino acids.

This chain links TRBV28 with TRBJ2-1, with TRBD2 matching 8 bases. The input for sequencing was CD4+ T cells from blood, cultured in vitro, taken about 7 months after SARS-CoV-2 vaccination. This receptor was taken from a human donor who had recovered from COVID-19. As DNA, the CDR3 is TGTGCCAGCAGTCCGCCCCCGGGGACTAGGAGGATCTTC. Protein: CASSPPPGTRRIF.